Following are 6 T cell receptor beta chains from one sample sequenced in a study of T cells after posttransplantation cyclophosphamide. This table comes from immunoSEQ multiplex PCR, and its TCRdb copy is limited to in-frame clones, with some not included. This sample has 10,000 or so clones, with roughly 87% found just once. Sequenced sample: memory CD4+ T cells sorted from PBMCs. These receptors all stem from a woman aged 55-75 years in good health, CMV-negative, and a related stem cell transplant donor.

The CDR3, as DNA: TGTGCCAGCAGTGAACGGGGACAGGGGTACTATGGCTACACCTTC. This encodes CASSERGQGYYGYTF. V and J are TRBV6-1 and TRBJ1-2; 10 nucleotides match TRBD1. CDR3 length equals 15 residues. The germline V gene encodes CDR1 MNHNS and CDR2 SASEGT. Trimming at V came to 2 bases and at J to 3 bases, leaving 3 bases not matched to a gene.

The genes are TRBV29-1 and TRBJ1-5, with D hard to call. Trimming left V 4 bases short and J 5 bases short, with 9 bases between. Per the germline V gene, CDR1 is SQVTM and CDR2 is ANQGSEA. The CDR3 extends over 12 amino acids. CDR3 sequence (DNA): TGCAGCGTTGGTACAGAATATCAGCCCCAGCATTTT. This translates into CSVGTEYQPQHF. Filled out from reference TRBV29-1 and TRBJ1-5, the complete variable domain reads SAVISQKPSRDICQRGTSLTIQCQVDSQVTMMFWYRQQPGQSLTLIATANQGSEATYESGFVIDKFPISRPNLTFSTLTVSNMSPEDSSIYLCSVGTEYQPQHFGDGTRLSIL.

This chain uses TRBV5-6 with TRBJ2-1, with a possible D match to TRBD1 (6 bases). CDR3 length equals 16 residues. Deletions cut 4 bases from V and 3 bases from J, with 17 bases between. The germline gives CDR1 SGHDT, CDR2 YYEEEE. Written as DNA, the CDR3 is TGTGCCAGCAGCCGAGGGGGTGTCCGAAGCTACAATGAGCAGTTCTTC. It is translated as CASSRGGVRSYNEQFF.

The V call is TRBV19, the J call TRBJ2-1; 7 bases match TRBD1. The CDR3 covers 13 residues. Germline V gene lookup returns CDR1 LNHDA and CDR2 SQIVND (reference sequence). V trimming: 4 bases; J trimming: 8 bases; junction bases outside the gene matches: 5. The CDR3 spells CASSRGQGDEQFF. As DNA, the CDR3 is TGTGCCAGTAGTAGGGGGCAGGGGGATGAGCAGTTCTTC.

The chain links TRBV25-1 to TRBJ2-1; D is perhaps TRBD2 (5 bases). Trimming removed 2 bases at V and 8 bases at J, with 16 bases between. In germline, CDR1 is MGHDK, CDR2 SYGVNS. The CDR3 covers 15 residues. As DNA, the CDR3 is TGTGCCAGCAGTGAAGACGGGATCTACTCCCATGAGCAGTTCTTC. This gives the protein CASSEDGIYSHEQFF.

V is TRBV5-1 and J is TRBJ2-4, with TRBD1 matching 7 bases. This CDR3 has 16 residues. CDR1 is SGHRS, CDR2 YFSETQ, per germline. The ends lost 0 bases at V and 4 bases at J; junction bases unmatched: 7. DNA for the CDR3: TGCGCCAGCAGCTTGGGGTTTAGGACAGGTAAAAACATTCAGTACTTC. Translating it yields CASSLGFRTGKNIQYF.